The rows below give T cell receptor beta chains drawn from one sample of a study of shared clonotypes between healthy human individuals. Sequencing was performed with immunoSEQ multiplex PCR; in TCRdb, only in-frame clones are kept and a portion is missing. The table records about 600,000 clones, over 95% of them present only once. The sequencing input was naive CD8+ T cells sorted from blood. The receptors derive from a woman aged 25 to 39 in good health. Both conserved end residues are part of each CDR3. The order of the fields is J gene, V gene, clone size, D gene, CDR3 protein, CDR3 DNA. The D gene is left open where the match is weak. Clone size is shown for a subset of rows, as once, few, many or a class of expanded clone.

j_call: TRBJ1-5
v_call: TRBV10-3
clone_size: few
d_call: -
cdr3_aa: CAISQGNQPQHF
cdr3_nt: TGTGCCATCAGTCAGGGAAATCAGCCCCAGCATTTT

j_call: TRBJ1-3
v_call: TRBV13
clone_size: -
d_call: -
cdr3_aa: CASSDSGNTIYF
cdr3_nt: TGTGCCAGCAGCGACTCTGGAAACACCATATATTTT

j_call: TRBJ2-7
v_call: TRBV4-1
clone_size: -
d_call: TRBD1
cdr3_aa: CASSQESGDRGNYEQYF
cdr3_nt: TGCGCCAGCAGCCAAGAGTCGGGGGACAGGGGAAACTACGAGCAGTACTTC

j_call: TRBJ2-7
v_call: TRBV28
clone_size: -
d_call: -
cdr3_aa: CASSFSGLTYEQYF
cdr3_nt: TGTGCCAGCAGTTTTAGCGGACTAACCTACGAGCAGTACTTC

j_call: TRBJ1-1
v_call: TRBV6-5
clone_size: -
d_call: -
cdr3_aa: CASSPLGGANTEAFF
cdr3_nt: TGTGCCAGCAGCCCACTCGGGGGAGCGAACACTGAAGCTTTCTTT

j_call: TRBJ1-1
v_call: TRBV4-2
clone_size: -
d_call: -
cdr3_aa: CASSLQDGMNTEAFF
cdr3_nt: TGTGCCAGCAGCCTCCAGGACGGCATGAACACTGAAGCTTTCTTT

j_call: TRBJ2-7
v_call: TRBV19
clone_size: -
d_call: TRBD2
cdr3_aa: CASSIDLREESSYEQYF
cdr3_nt: TGTGCCAGTAGTATAGATTTGCGGGAGGAGAGCTCCTACGAGCAGTACTTC

j_call: TRBJ1-5
v_call: TRBV5-1
clone_size: -
d_call: TRBD1
cdr3_aa: CASSLQGAQPQHF
cdr3_nt: TGCGCCAGCAGCTTACAGGGGGCCCAGCCCCAGCATTTT

j_call: TRBJ2-7
v_call: TRBV28
clone_size: -
d_call: TRBD2
cdr3_aa: CASTSFSGRADEQYF
cdr3_nt: TGTGCCAGCACCTCCTTTAGCGGGAGGGCCGACGAGCAGTACTTC

j_call: TRBJ1-1
v_call: TRBV28
clone_size: -
d_call: -
cdr3_aa: CASRGSGFRDTEAFF
cdr3_nt: TGTGCCAGCAGGGGCTCGGGTTTCCGGGACACTGAAGCTTTCTTT

j_call: TRBJ2-2
v_call: TRBV7-6
clone_size: once
d_call: -
cdr3_aa: CASSSRPPPAEDTGELFF
cdr3_nt: TGTGCCAGCAGCTCCCGCCCCCCCCCAGCGGAAGACACCGGGGAGCTGTTTTTT

j_call: TRBJ2-6
v_call: TRBV7-9
clone_size: -
d_call: -
cdr3_aa: CASSLGFRGSGANVLTF
cdr3_nt: TGTGCCAGCAGCTTAGGCTTCAGGGGCTCTGGGGCCAACGTCCTGACTTTC

j_call: TRBJ2-1
v_call: TRBV27
clone_size: -
d_call: -
cdr3_aa: CASSLDLYNEQFF
cdr3_nt: TGTGCCAGCAGTTTAGACCTCTACAATGAGCAGTTCTTC

j_call: TRBJ2-1
v_call: TRBV6-5
clone_size: -
d_call: TRBD2
cdr3_aa: CASSTSGSTYNEQFF
cdr3_nt: TGTGCCAGCAGTACCAGCGGGAGCACCTACAATGAGCAGTTCTTC

j_call: TRBJ1-5
v_call: TRBV6-1
clone_size: few
d_call: -
cdr3_aa: CASSAEVGSNQPQHF
cdr3_nt: TGTGCCAGCAGTGCCGAGGTCGGCAGCAATCAGCCCCAGCATTTT

j_call: TRBJ1-5
v_call: TRBV15
clone_size: -
d_call: TRBD1
cdr3_aa: CATSSVGQGNQPQHF
cdr3_nt: TGTGCCACCAGCAGTGTAGGACAGGGAAATCAGCCCCAGCATTTT

j_call: TRBJ2-5
v_call: TRBV27
clone_size: -
d_call: -
cdr3_aa: CASSSLTGMLETQYF
cdr3_nt: TGTGCCAGCAGTTCCTTAACAGGGATGTTAGAGACCCAGTACTTC

j_call: TRBJ2-5
v_call: TRBV2
clone_size: -
d_call: -
cdr3_aa: CASRPIFQETQYF
cdr3_nt: TGTGCCAGCAGACCGATCTTCCAAGAGACCCAGTACTTC

j_call: TRBJ2-1
v_call: TRBV18
clone_size: -
d_call: TRBD2
cdr3_aa: CASSPEVREGHHNEQFF
cdr3_nt: TGTGCCAGCTCACCAGAGGTGAGGGAGGGCCATCACAATGAGCAGTTCTTC

j_call: TRBJ2-1
v_call: TRBV6-5
clone_size: -
d_call: TRBD1
cdr3_aa: CASSYSGTGAYNEQFF
cdr3_nt: TGTGCCAGCAGTTACTCGGGGACAGGGGCCTACAATGAGCAGTTCTTC

j_call: TRBJ2-7
v_call: TRBV6-5
clone_size: -
d_call: -
cdr3_aa: CATRDWPYEQYF
cdr3_nt: TGTGCCACCCGGGACTGGCCCTACGAGCAGTACTTC

j_call: TRBJ1-5
v_call: TRBV14
clone_size: -
d_call: -
cdr3_aa: CASSQVSGGSQPQHF
cdr3_nt: TGTGCCAGCAGCCAAGTGAGTGGGGGGAGTCAGCCCCAGCATTTT

j_call: TRBJ2-7
v_call: TRBV4-1
clone_size: -
d_call: TRBD1
cdr3_aa: CASSQSTGFRSEQYF
cdr3_nt: TGCGCCAGCAGCCAATCGACAGGGTTCCGCTCCGAGCAGTACTTC

j_call: TRBJ1-3
v_call: TRBV5-4
clone_size: -
d_call: -
cdr3_aa: CASSPGSGNTIYF
cdr3_nt: TGTGCCAGCAGCCCGGGCTCTGGAAACACCATATATTTT

j_call: TRBJ2-2
v_call: TRBV6-1
clone_size: -
d_call: -
cdr3_aa: CASGITGELFF
cdr3_nt: TGTGCCAGCGGTATTACCGGGGAGCTGTTTTTT

j_call: TRBJ1-1
v_call: TRBV27
clone_size: -
d_call: TRBD1
cdr3_aa: CASGNDRGTMNTEAFF
cdr3_nt: TGTGCCAGCGGAAACGACAGGGGGACGATGAACACTGAAGCTTTCTTT

j_call: TRBJ2-1
v_call: TRBV29-1
clone_size: -
d_call: -
cdr3_aa: CSGKVSGYNEQFF
cdr3_nt: TGCAGTGGGAAGGTGTCCGGCTACAATGAGCAGTTCTTC

j_call: TRBJ2-1
v_call: TRBV7-9
clone_size: -
d_call: -
cdr3_aa: CASRRTGTHLVNEQFF
cdr3_nt: TGTGCCAGCAGGCGAACCGGGACACATTTAGTCAATGAGCAGTTCTTC

j_call: TRBJ2-2
v_call: TRBV13
clone_size: -
d_call: TRBD2
cdr3_aa: CASSDIGASGTGELFF
cdr3_nt: TGTGCCAGCAGCGACATTGGTGCTAGCGGCACCGGGGAGCTGTTTTTT

j_call: TRBJ1-1
v_call: TRBV27
clone_size: -
d_call: -
cdr3_aa: CASSFGSDFEAFF
cdr3_nt: TGTGCCAGCAGTTTCGGCTCGGACTTTGAAGCTTTCTTT

j_call: TRBJ2-2
v_call: TRBV7-2
clone_size: -
d_call: TRBD2
cdr3_aa: CASSLARASGRSGTGELFF
cdr3_nt: TGTGCCAGCAGCTTAGCCCGAGCTAGCGGGAGGAGTGGTACCGGGGAGCTGTTTTTT

j_call: TRBJ2-2
v_call: TRBV27
clone_size: -
d_call: -
cdr3_aa: CASSLWGLRATGELFF
cdr3_nt: TGTGCCAGCAGTTTATGGGGACTCCGAGCCACCGGGGAGCTGTTTTTT

j_call: TRBJ2-3
v_call: TRBV27
clone_size: -
d_call: -
cdr3_aa: CASSLLRTDTQYF
cdr3_nt: TGTGCCAGCAGTTTACTGCGCACAGATACGCAGTATTTT

j_call: TRBJ2-7
v_call: TRBV5-1
clone_size: -
d_call: -
cdr3_aa: CASSSTSNPYEQYF
cdr3_nt: TGCGCCAGCAGCTCAACTAGTAATCCCTACGAGCAGTACTTC

j_call: TRBJ2-5
v_call: TRBV28
clone_size: once
d_call: -
cdr3_aa: CASESGGGTQYF
cdr3_nt: TGTGCCAGCGAGTCAGGGGGAGGGACCCAGTACTTC

j_call: TRBJ2-7
v_call: TRBV28
clone_size: -
d_call: TRBD2
cdr3_aa: CASRSYLAGGEFEQYF
cdr3_nt: TGTGCCAGCAGATCATATCTAGCGGGGGGGGAGTTCGAGCAGTACTTC

j_call: TRBJ2-1
v_call: TRBV27
clone_size: -
d_call: -
cdr3_aa: CASSPGGMANEQFF
cdr3_nt: TGTGCCAGCAGCCCCGGAGGGATGGCCAATGAGCAGTTCTTC

j_call: TRBJ2-3
v_call: TRBV13
clone_size: -
d_call: -
cdr3_aa: CASSFGMDSTDTQYF
cdr3_nt: TGTGCCAGCAGCTTCGGAATGGATAGCACAGATACGCAGTATTTT

j_call: TRBJ2-5
v_call: TRBV5-4
clone_size: -
d_call: TRBD2
cdr3_aa: CASRFAGGSQETQYF
cdr3_nt: TGTGCCAGCAGGTTCGCGGGAGGGTCCCAAGAGACCCAGTACTTC

j_call: TRBJ2-5
v_call: TRBV27
clone_size: -
d_call: TRBD2
cdr3_aa: CASSRGGYQETQYF
cdr3_nt: TGTGCCAGCAGTCGCGGGGGGTACCAAGAGACCCAGTACTTC

j_call: TRBJ1-1
v_call: TRBV10-3
clone_size: -
d_call: TRBD1
cdr3_aa: CAISEHTTGGNAEAFF
cdr3_nt: TGTGCCATCAGTGAGCATACGACAGGGGGGAACGCTGAAGCTTTCTTT

j_call: TRBJ1-1
v_call: TRBV28
clone_size: -
d_call: -
cdr3_aa: CASSSLDRSMNTEAFF
cdr3_nt: TGTGCCAGCAGTTCCCTAGACAGGTCCATGAACACTGAAGCTTTCTTT

j_call: TRBJ2-3
v_call: TRBV7-8
clone_size: -
d_call: -
cdr3_aa: CASSEASTWSQYF
cdr3_nt: TGTGCCAGCAGCGAAGCTAGTACCTGGTCGCAGTATTTT

j_call: TRBJ1-5
v_call: TRBV5-6
clone_size: -
d_call: -
cdr3_aa: CASLKPCLPNQPQHF
cdr3_nt: TGTGCCAGCCTTAAACCCTGCTTGCCTAATCAGCCCCAGCATTTT

j_call: TRBJ2-7
v_call: TRBV11-2
clone_size: -
d_call: -
cdr3_aa: CASSPLGGSYEQYF
cdr3_nt: TGTGCCAGCAGCCCCCTTGGGGGTTCCTACGAGCAGTACTTC

j_call: TRBJ2-7
v_call: TRBV4-2
clone_size: once
d_call: -
cdr3_aa: CASSPRTSAYEQYF
cdr3_nt: TGTGCCAGCAGCCCCCGGACTTCTGCCTACGAGCAGTACTTC

j_call: TRBJ2-7
v_call: TRBV7-9
clone_size: -
d_call: TRBD2
cdr3_aa: CASSHLLAGDNDEQYF
cdr3_nt: TGTGCCAGCAGCCACTTACTAGCGGGAGATAACGACGAGCAGTACTTC

j_call: TRBJ2-7
v_call: TRBV28
clone_size: -
d_call: -
cdr3_aa: CASGRNYEQYF
cdr3_nt: TGTGCCAGCGGCAGGAACTACGAGCAGTACTTC

j_call: TRBJ2-7
v_call: TRBV10-3
clone_size: -
d_call: -
cdr3_aa: CALNGGPPLYEQYF
cdr3_nt: TGTGCCCTAAACGGAGGCCCCCCCCTCTACGAGCAGTACTTC

j_call: TRBJ1-1
v_call: TRBV27
clone_size: -
d_call: -
cdr3_aa: CASSFEFTEAFF
cdr3_nt: TGTGCCAGCAGTTTCGAATTTACTGAAGCTTTCTTT

j_call: TRBJ1-2
v_call: TRBV9
clone_size: -
d_call: TRBD1
cdr3_aa: CASSGQGDGYTF
cdr3_nt: TGTGCCAGCAGCGGACAGGGGGATGGCTACACCTTC